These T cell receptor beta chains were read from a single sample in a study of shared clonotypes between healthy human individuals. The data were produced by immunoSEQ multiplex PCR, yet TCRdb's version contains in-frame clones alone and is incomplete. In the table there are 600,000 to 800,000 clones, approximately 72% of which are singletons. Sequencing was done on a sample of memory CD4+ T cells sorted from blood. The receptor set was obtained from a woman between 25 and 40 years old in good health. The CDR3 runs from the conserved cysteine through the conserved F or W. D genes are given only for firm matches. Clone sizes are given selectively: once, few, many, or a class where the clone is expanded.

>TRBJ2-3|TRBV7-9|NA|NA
CASSGTPHAQDTQYF
TGTGCCAGCAGCGGCACACCGCATGCTCAGGATACGCAGTATTTT
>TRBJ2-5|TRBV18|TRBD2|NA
CASSSTHASGQETQYF
TGTGCCAGCTCATCAACCCACGCTAGCGGGCAAGAGACCCAGTACTTC
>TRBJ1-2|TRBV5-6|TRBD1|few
CASSTRQGVYGYTF
TGTGCCAGCAGCACCCGACAGGGCGTCTATGGCTACACCTTC
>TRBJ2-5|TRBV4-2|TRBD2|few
CASSQEGSGAGETQYF
TGTGCCAGCAGCCAAGAAGGTAGCGGGGCGGGGGAGACCCAGTACTTC
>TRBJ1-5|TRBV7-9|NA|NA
CASSLVDQPQHF
TGTGCCAGCAGCTTAGTAGACCAGCCCCAGCATTTT
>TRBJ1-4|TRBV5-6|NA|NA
CASSTSGANEKLFF
TGTGCCAGCAGCACTTCAGGGGCCAATGAAAAACTGTTTTTT
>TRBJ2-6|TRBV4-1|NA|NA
CASSQERAGANVLTF
TGCGCCAGCAGCCAAGAGCGCGCGGGGGCCAACGTCCTGACTTTC
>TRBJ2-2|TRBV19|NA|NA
CASSIGRQYTGELFF
TGTGCCAGTAGTATAGGGCGGCAGTACACCGGGGAGCTGTTTTTT
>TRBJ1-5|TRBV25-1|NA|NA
CASSESGSNQPQHF
TGTGCCAGCAGTGAGAGTGGAAGCAATCAGCCCCAGCATTTT
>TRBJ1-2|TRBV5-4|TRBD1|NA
CASSSADRAGGGYTF
TGTGCCAGCAGCTCAGCCGACAGGGCTGGGGGGGGCTACACCTTC
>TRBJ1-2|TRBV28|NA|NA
CASSANPPTGELGGYTF
TGTGCCAGCAGTGCCAACCCACCTACGGGGGAGTTGGGAGGCTACACCTTC
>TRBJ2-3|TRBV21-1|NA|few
CASSTNEVADTQYF
TGTGCCAGCAGCACCAACGAGGTGGCAGATACGCAGTATTTT
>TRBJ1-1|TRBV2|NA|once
CASSEGELNTEAFF
TGTGCCAGCAGTGAGGGGGAGCTAAACACTGAAGCTTTCTTT